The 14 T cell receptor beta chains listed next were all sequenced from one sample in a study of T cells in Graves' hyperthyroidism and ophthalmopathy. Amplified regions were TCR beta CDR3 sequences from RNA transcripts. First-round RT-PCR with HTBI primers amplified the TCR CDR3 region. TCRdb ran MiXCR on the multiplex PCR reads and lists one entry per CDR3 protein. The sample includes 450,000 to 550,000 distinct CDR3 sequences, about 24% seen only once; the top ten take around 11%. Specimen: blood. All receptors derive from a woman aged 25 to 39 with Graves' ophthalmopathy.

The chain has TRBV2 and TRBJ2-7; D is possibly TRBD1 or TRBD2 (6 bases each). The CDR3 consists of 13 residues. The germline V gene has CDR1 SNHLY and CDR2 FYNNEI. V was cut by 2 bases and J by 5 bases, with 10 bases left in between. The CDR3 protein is CASSERGANEQYF. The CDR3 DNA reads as TGTGCCAGCAGTGAAAGGGGGGCGAACGAGCAGTACTTC.

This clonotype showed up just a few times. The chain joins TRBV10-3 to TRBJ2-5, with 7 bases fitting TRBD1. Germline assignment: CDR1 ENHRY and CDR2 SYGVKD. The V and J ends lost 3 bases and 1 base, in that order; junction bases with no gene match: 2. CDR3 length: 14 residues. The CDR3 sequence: CAISDGQAQETQYF. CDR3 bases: TGTGCCATCAGTGACGGACAGGCCCAAGAGACCCAGTACTTC.

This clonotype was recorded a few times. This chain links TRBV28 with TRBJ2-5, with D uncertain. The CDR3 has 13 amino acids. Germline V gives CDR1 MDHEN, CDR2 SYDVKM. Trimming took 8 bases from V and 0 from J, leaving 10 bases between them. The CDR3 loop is CASSDMYQETQYF. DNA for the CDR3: TGTGCCAGCTCAGATATGTACCAAGAGACCCAGTACTTC.

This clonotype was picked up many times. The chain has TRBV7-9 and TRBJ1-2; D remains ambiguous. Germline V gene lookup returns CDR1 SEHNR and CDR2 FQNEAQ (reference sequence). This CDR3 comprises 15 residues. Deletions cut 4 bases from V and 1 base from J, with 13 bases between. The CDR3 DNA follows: TGTGCCAGCAGCTCCTGGACTCGGCATAACTATGGCTACACCTTC. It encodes CASSSWTRHNYGYTF. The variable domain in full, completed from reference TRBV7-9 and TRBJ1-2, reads DTGVSQNPRHKITKRGQNVTFRCDPISEHNRLYWYRQTLGQGPEFLTYFQNEAQLEKSRLLSDRFSAERPKGSFSTLEIQRTEQGDSAMYLCASSSWTRHNYGYTFGSGTRLTVV.

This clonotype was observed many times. CDR3 region: CASSQADSFEQYF. CDR3 nucleotides: TGTGCCAGCAGCCAGGCGGACAGCTTCGAGCAGTACTTC. The V call is TRBV7-9, the J call TRBJ2-7; possibly TRBD1 for D (6 bases). The V gene's germline CDR1 is SEHNR and CDR2 FQNEAQ (reference sequence). CDR3 size: 13 residues. V shed 5 bases and J shed 6 bases, with 14 bases lying between them.

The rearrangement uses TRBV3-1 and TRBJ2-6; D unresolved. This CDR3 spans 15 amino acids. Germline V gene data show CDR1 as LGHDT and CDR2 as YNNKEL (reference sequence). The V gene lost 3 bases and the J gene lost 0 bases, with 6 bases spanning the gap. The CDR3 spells CASSHDRSGANVLTF. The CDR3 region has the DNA TGTGCCAGCAGCCATGACCGCTCTGGGGCCAACGTCCTGACTTTC.

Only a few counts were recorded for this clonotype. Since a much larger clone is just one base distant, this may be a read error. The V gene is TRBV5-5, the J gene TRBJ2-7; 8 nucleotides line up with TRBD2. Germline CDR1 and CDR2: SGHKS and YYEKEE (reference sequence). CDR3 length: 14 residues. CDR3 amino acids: CASSLPGGRYERYF. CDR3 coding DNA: TGTGCCAGCAGCTTGCCGGGGGGGCGCTACGAGCGGTACTTC.

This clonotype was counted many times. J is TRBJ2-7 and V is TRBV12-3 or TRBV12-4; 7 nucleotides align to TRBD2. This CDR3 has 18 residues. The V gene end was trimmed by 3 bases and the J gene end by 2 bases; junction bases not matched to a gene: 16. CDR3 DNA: TGTGCCAGCAGTTTGTCCCGGGGGGAACTTCAGATAGCCTACGAGCAGTACTTC. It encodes CASSLSRGELQIAYEQYF.

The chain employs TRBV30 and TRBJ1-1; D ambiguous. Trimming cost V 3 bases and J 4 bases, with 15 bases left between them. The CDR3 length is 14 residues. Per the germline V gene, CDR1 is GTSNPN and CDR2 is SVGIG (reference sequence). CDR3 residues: CAWRGRVAGTEAFF. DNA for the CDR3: TGTGCCTGGAGGGGTCGGGTGGCGGGCACTGAAGCTTTCTTT.

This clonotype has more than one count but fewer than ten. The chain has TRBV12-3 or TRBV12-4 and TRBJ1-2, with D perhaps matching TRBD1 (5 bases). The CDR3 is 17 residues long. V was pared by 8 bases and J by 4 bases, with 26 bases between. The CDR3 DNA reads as TGTGCCAGCCTTTCAACCGAGGACACCCCGAGGGGCTATGGCTACACCTTC. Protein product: CASLSTEDTPRGYGYTF.

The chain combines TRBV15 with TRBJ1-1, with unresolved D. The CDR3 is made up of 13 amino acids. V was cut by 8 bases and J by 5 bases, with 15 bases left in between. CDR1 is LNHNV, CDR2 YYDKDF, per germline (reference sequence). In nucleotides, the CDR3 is TGTGCCACCCGACTCAAACGGGAGACTGAAGCTTTCTTT. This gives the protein CATRLKRETEAFF.

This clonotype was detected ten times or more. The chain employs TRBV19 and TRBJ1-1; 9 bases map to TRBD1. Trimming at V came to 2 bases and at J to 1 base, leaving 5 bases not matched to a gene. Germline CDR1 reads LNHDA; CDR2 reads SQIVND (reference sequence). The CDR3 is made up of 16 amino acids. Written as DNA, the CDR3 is TGTGCCAGTAGTATACTGGGACAGGGCCCGAACACTGAAGCTTTCTTT. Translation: CASSILGQGPNTEAFF.

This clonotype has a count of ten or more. The CDR3 nucleotides read TGTGCCAGCAGCTTAGCAGGGTATCAGCCCCAGCATTTT. Protein product: CASSLAGYQPQHF. V is TRBV7-2 and J is TRBJ1-5; D is undetermined. Looked up from germline, CDR1 is SGHTA and CDR2 is FQGNSA. CDR3 length: 13 residues. Trimming stripped 0 bases from V and 5 bases from J, with 5 bases between.

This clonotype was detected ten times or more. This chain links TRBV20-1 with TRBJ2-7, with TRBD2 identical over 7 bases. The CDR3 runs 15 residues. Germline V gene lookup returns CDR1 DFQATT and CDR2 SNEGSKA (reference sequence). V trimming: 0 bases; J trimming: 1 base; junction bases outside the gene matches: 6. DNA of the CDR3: TGCAGTGCTAGAGATTGGACTAGTGGTTCCTACGAGCAGTACTTC. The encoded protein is CSARDWTSGSYEQYF.